This TCR beta chain was captured by sequencing in a study of T cell responses to AZD1222 COVID-19 vaccine. Assay used: immunoSEQ multiplex PCR; TCRdb lists only in-frame clones, some missing. The sample carries roughly 150,000 clones, approximately 90% recorded once. Second doses at about 4 or about 12 weeks were pooled. Study-wide results and limits: Donors in the cohort were predominantly white British and more often female, and clonal diversity was possibly underestimated.

Unmatched junction bases numbered 6, after V lost 5 bases and J lost 2 bases. Germline V lookup: CDR1 KGHDR, CDR2 SFDVKD. This CDR3 spans 16 amino acids. In its sample, this clone was seen once. Its antigen is not known. The receptor's source is an adult who received the AZD1222 COVID-19 vaccine. The sequencing here drew on peripheral blood, taken 28 days after the second AZD1222 dose. The rearrangement uses TRBV24-1 and TRBJ2-3; 10 nucleotides match TRBD1. Written as DNA, the CDR3 is TGTGCCACCAGTGGGCTGGGGACAGGGGACACAGATACGCAGTATTTT. This codes for CATSGLGTGDTDTQYF.